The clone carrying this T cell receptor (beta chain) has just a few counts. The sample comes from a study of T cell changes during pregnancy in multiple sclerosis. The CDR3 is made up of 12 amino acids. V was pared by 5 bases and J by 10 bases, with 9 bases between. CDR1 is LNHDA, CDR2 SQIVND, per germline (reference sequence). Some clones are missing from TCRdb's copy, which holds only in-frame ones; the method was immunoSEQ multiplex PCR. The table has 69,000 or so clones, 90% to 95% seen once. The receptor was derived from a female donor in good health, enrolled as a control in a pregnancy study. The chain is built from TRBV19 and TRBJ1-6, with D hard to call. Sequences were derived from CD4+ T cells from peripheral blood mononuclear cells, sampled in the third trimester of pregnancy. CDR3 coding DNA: TGTGCCAGTAGTGCGGGGATCTCACCCCTCCACTTT. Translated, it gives CASSAGISPLHF.